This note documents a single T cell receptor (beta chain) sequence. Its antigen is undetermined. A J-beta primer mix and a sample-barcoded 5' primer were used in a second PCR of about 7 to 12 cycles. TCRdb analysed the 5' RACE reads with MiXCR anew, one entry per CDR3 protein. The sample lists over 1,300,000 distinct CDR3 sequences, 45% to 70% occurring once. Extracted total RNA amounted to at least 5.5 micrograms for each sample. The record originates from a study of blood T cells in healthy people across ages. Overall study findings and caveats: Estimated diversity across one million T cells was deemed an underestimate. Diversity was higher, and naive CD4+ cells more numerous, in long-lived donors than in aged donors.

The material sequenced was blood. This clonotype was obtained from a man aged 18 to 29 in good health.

CDR3 nucleotides: TGCAGCGCTACTGAGATACAGGGAGGAGGTGAAGCTTTCTTT. It specifies CSATEIQGGGEAFF. V usage is TRBV29-1 and J usage is TRBJ1-1; D may be TRBD1 (6 bases). The CDR3 is 14 amino acids. Germline loops: CDR1 SQVTM, CDR2 ANQGSEA. V was clipped by 7 bases and J by 7 bases, with 22 bases between them. The whole variable domain, remainder taken from reference TRBV29-1 and TRBJ1-1, is SAVISQKPSRDICQRGTSLTIQCQVDSQVTMMFWYRQQPGQSLTLIATANQGSEATYESGFVIDKFPISRPNLTFSTLTVSNMSPEDSSIYLCSATEIQGGGEAFFGQGTRLTVV.